This is a list of T cell receptor beta chains from one sample in a study of T-cell memory formation after mild COVID-19. TCRdb recomputed calls from the 5' RACE reads with MiXCR, one row per CDR3 protein. The data show hundreds of thousands of distinct CDR3 sequences, about an eighth seen once. The material sequenced was PBMCs or a T cell subset sorted from them (not recorded which). Receptors were obtained from a young man who had mild COVID-19 (a few samples of this study predate the infection). Cell type and time point are not known. Each CDR3 is given with its conserved first and last residue. The order of the fields is CDR3 protein, CDR3 DNA, J gene, V gene, clone size, D gene. A D gene is named only where the DNA matches it firmly. The size entry is marked missing in some rows and otherwise reads once, few, many or a size class.

CDR3 protein: CATLGLGGKGNTEAFF
CDR3 DNA: TGTGCCACCCTTGGGCTAGGGGGTAAGGGCAACACTGAAGCTTTCTTT
J gene: TRBJ1-1
V gene: TRBV6-5
clone size: few
D gene: -

CDR3 protein: CASNQANTGELFF
CDR3 DNA: TGTGCCAGCAACCAGGCGAACACCGGGGAGCTGTTTTTT
J gene: TRBJ2-2
V gene: TRBV7-9
clone size: few
D gene: -

CDR3 protein: CASSRRTGENTEAFF
CDR3 DNA: TGTGCCAGCAGCCGGAGGACAGGGGAGAACACTGAAGCTTTCTTT
J gene: TRBJ1-1
V gene: TRBV5-5
clone size: few
D gene: TRBD1

CDR3 protein: CASTTGAGGSSPLHF
CDR3 DNA: TGTGCCAGCACCACCGGCGCAGGGGGCTCTTCACCCCTCCACTTT
J gene: TRBJ1-6
V gene: TRBV6-6
clone size: -
D gene: TRBD1

CDR3 protein: CSVGQGEGNTIYF
CDR3 DNA: TGCAGCGTTGGCCAGGGTGAAGGGAACACCATATATTTT
J gene: TRBJ1-3
V gene: TRBV29-1
clone size: -
D gene: -

CDR3 protein: CASRLTSGGGDTQYF
CDR3 DNA: TGTGCCAGCAGGTTGACTAGCGGGGGGGGAGATACGCAGTATTTT
J gene: TRBJ2-3
V gene: TRBV12-3/TRBV12-4
clone size: -
D gene: TRBD2

CDR3 protein: CASSLGSAIEAFF
CDR3 DNA: TGTGCCAGCAGCTTAGGCAGCGCCATTGAAGCTTTCTTT
J gene: TRBJ1-1
V gene: TRBV7-9
clone size: few
D gene: -

CDR3 protein: CASSSGTGITEAFF
CDR3 DNA: TGTGCCAGCAGCTCTGGGACAGGGATCACTGAAGCTTTCTTT
J gene: TRBJ1-1
V gene: TRBV7-3
clone size: few
D gene: TRBD1

CDR3 protein: CASSGSTSGGALPGELFF
CDR3 DNA: TGTGCCAGCAGTGGGTCGACTAGCGGGGGGGCCTTGCCCGGGGAGCTGTTTTTT
J gene: TRBJ2-2
V gene: TRBV12-3/TRBV12-4
clone size: few
D gene: TRBD2

CDR3 protein: CSARWVPDQPQHF
CDR3 DNA: TGCAGTGCTAGATGGGTACCAGATCAGCCCCAGCATTTT
J gene: TRBJ1-5
V gene: TRBV20-1
clone size: few
D gene: -

CDR3 protein: CASTMGGGSPTTDTQYF
CDR3 DNA: TGTGCCAGCACCATGGGGGGGGGCTCCCCAACCACAGATACGCAGTATTTT
J gene: TRBJ2-3
V gene: TRBV6-6
clone size: many
D gene: -

CDR3 protein: CASSEPASSYEQYF
CDR3 DNA: TGTGCCAGCAGTGAACCAGCAAGCTCCTACGAGCAGTACTTC
J gene: TRBJ2-7
V gene: TRBV6-1
clone size: -
D gene: -

CDR3 protein: CASSLSAGTEAFF
CDR3 DNA: TGTGCCAGCAGCTTAAGCGCGGGCACTGAAGCTTTCTTT
J gene: TRBJ1-1
V gene: TRBV7-8
clone size: -
D gene: -

CDR3 protein: CASSYSAGASQPQHF
CDR3 DNA: TGTGCCAGCAGTTACTCAGCAGGGGCAAGCCAGCCCCAGCATTTT
J gene: TRBJ1-5
V gene: TRBV6-5
clone size: -
D gene: -

CDR3 protein: CASSLLLSTGAGAPQETQYF
CDR3 DNA: TGTGCCAGCAGCTTACTTCTTTCGACGGGGGCGGGTGCTCCCCAAGAGACCCAGTACTTC
J gene: TRBJ2-5
V gene: TRBV7-2
clone size: -
D gene: -